A selection of T cell receptor beta chains follows, all from one sample in a study of response to subunit inactivated influenza vaccine. TCRdb reanalysed the RT-PCR reads using MiXCR and keeps one entry per CDR3 protein. Of some 540,000 distinct CDR3 sequences in the sample, roughly 23% were seen once. This same sample was also taken into another study, of T cells expressing NK-cell markers.

The sequences come from CD4+ T cells sorted from PBMCs, collected about 13 days after vaccination. Receptors originate from a man aged 50 to 60 who received an inactivated influenza vaccine. Each CDR3 is given with its conserved first and last residue. Fields, in order: D gene, J gene, clone size, V gene, CDR3 DNA, CDR3 protein. A D gene is named only where the DNA matches it firmly. Size values are once, few and many counts, or a class for expanded clones, and some rows have none.

- | TRBJ1-2 | few | TRBV11-2 | TGTGCCAGCAGCTTAGATCTTGTAGCAGGGAGTGGGAACAACTATGGCTACACCTTC | CASSLDLVAGSGNNYGYTF
- | TRBJ2-7 | - | TRBV15 | TGTGCCACCAGCAGCCCTCCTAACGAGCAGTACTTC | CATSSPPNEQYF
- | TRBJ1-1 | - | TRBV28 | TGTGCCAGCCTAGGATTCCGGGGATCAACTGAAGCTTTCTTT | CASLGFRGSTEAFF
- | TRBJ2-7 | few | TRBV21-1 | TGTGCCAGCAGCTTAGGGAAGAACGAGGGGCAGTACTTC | CASSLGKNEGQYF
- | TRBJ2-2 | many | TRBV5-1 | TGCGCCAGCAGCTTGGGTCAGGGGTACACCGGGGAGCTGTTTTTT | CASSLGQGYTGELFF
TRBD2 | TRBJ2-2 | - | TRBV29-1 | TGCCGCGTTGCAGGGACTAGCGGAGGAAACACCGGGGAGCTGTTTTTT | CRVAGTSGGNTGELFF
- | TRBJ1-1 | - | TRBV27 | TGTGCCAGCAGTTCCGGACGGAAAACTGAAGCTTTCTTT | CASSSGRKTEAFF
- | TRBJ1-1 | few | TRBV5-6 | TGTGCCAGCAGCTTGGCATGGTGGGCTGAAGCTTTCTTT | CASSLAWWAEAFF
- | TRBJ1-2 | - | TRBV12-3/TRBV12-4 | TGTGCCAGCAGTTTAGTCCACCTCCCGGGGGGCTACACCTTC | CASSLVHLPGGYTF
- | TRBJ1-1 | - | TRBV4-1 | TGCGCCAGCAGCCAAGGTCAGGGGCCTACTGAAGCTTTCTTT | CASSQGQGPTEAFF
- | TRBJ1-2 | once | TRBV7-2 | TGTGCCAGTTTAGGCGGATCTACTTCAAATGGCTACACCTTC | CASLGGSTSNGYTF
- | TRBJ1-1 | - | TRBV12-3/TRBV12-4 | TGTGCCAGCAATCCACAGGGAGGGCGCACTGAAGCTTTCTTT | CASNPQGGRTEAFF
- | TRBJ2-7 | few | TRBV7-6 | TGTGCCAGCAGCCCGAACTCCGGGAGTGGCGAGCAGTACTTC | CASSPNSGSGEQYF
- | TRBJ2-7 | - | TRBV20-1 | TGCAGTGCTAGTTATGGCGGCTCCTACGAGCAGTACTTC | CSASYGGSYEQYF
- | TRBJ2-1 | - | TRBV3-1 | TGTGCCAGCAGCCATCTTCCGAGGGGGAGTTTAGCCAATGAGCAGTTCTTC | CASSHLPRGSLANEQFF
- | TRBJ2-6 | few | TRBV2 | TGTGCCAGCAACCGGGACACGGGAAGGGGGGCCAACGTCCTGACTTTC | CASNRDTGRGANVLTF
- | TRBJ2-7 | - | TRBV10-3 | TGTGCCATCAGTGAGAAGTTCGGGACCGGCTACGAGCAGTACTTC | CAISEKFGTGYEQYF
- | TRBJ2-4 | - | TRBV2 | TGTGCCAGTCAGCTCAGGTTATTAGCCAAAAACATTCAGTACTTC | CASQLRLLAKNIQYF
TRBD2 | TRBJ2-2 | few | TRBV15 | TGTGCCACCAGCTCCGGGACTAGGCACACCGGGGAGCTGTTTTTT | CATSSGTRHTGELFF
- | TRBJ2-3 | - | TRBV11-3 | TGTGCCAGCAGCTTACTGTCGGGGGGCACGCAGTATTTT | CASSLLSGGTQYF
- | TRBJ1-6 | - | TRBV6-6 | TGTGCCAGCACTCTTACCTTAGGCTCACCCCTCCACTTT | CASTLTLGSPLHF
- | TRBJ2-7 | - | TRBV3-1 | TGTGCCAGCAGCGACCCCAAGGGTCCCCACGAGCAGTACTTC | CASSDPKGPHEQYF
TRBD1 | TRBJ1-1 | - | TRBV28 | TGTGCCAGCAGATTGGGACAGATGAACACTGAAGCTTTCTTT | CASRLGQMNTEAFF
- | TRBJ2-7 | few | TRBV6-2/TRBV6-3 | TGTGCCAGCAGACCCCAGGGTACCTACGAGCAGTACTTC | CASRPQGTYEQYF
- | TRBJ1-3 | - | TRBV27 | TGTGCCAGCAGTTTCTCCCTCTCTGGAAACACCATATATTTT | CASSFSLSGNTIYF
- | TRBJ2-5 | - | TRBV19 | TGTGCCAGTAGTATGTCCGGGGCTAAAGAGACCCAGTACTTC | CASSMSGAKETQYF
TRBD2 | TRBJ2-3 | - | TRBV20-1 | TGCAGTGCTAGTCAATCGGGAGGGTTTACAGATACGCAGTATTTT | CSASQSGGFTDTQYF
- | TRBJ2-5 | - | TRBV11-2 | TGTGCCAGCAGCTTATATGTCCGCCAAGAGACCCAGTACTTC | CASSLYVRQETQYF
TRBD1 | TRBJ2-7 | - | TRBV25-1 | TGTGCCAGCAGTGAAGGCAGGGGGCACTACGAGCAGTACTTC | CASSEGRGHYEQYF
- | TRBJ1-6 | many | TRBV30 | TGTGCCTGGAGTGGGCCACTTATAGGAGGTTCACCCCTCCACTTT | CAWSGPLIGGSPLHF
TRBD1 | TRBJ2-7 | - | TRBV5-6 | TGTGCCAGCAGCATCGGGGACAGCCTATACGAGCAGTACTTC | CASSIGDSLYEQYF
- | TRBJ2-3 | many | TRBV5-1 | TGTGCCAGCAGCTTTGGGGGAGTCACAGATACGCAGTATTTT | CASSFGGVTDTQYF
- | TRBJ2-1 | once | TRBV20-1 | TGCAGTGCTATCGGGGGGCGAGATGAGCAGTTCTTC | CSAIGGRDEQFF
- | TRBJ2-4 | - | TRBV7-9 | TGTGCCAGCAGCTTACCGGGCCAAGAGATCAAAAACATTCAGTACTTC | CASSLPGQEIKNIQYF
- | TRBJ2-3 | few | TRBV9 | TGTGCCAGCAGCTCTGACCCCACGGGCACAGATACGCAGTATTTT | CASSSDPTGTDTQYF
- | TRBJ2-7 | few | TRBV6-6 | TGTGCCAGCGTCCGTGGCTACGAGCAGTACTTC | CASVRGYEQYF
- | TRBJ1-5 | - | TRBV2 | TGTGCCAGCAGTTCGGTCACGAGCAATCAGCCCCAGCATTTT | CASSSVTSNQPQHF
- | TRBJ2-1 | many | TRBV9 | TGTGCCAGCAGTGTTGGCTCCTACAATGAGCAGTTCTTC | CASSVGSYNEQFF
TRBD1 | TRBJ1-1 | - | TRBV29-1 | TGCAGCGTTGGACAGGGGATGTACACTGAAGCTTTCTTT | CSVGQGMYTEAFF
- | TRBJ2-5 | many | TRBV20-1 | TGCAGTGCTAGGGTAGGGTATAGAGAGACCCAGTACTTC | CSARVGYRETQYF
- | TRBJ2-1 | - | TRBV5-5 | TGTGCCAGCAGCTTGGCCTGGGGGAGCTCCTACAATGAGCAGTTCTTC | CASSLAWGSSYNEQFF
- | TRBJ1-2 | - | TRBV6-1 | TGTGCCAGCAGTGAACGGGGGATCGGGGCTAACTATGGCTACACCTTC | CASSERGIGANYGYTF
- | TRBJ2-3 | - | TRBV20-1 | TGCTCCAACCCTGGGGGGGCGGCAGATACGCAGTATTTT | CSNPGGAADTQYF
TRBD2 | TRBJ2-5 | - | TRBV6-2/TRBV6-3 | TGTGCCAGCAGAGCCATCCTAGCGGGACAAGAGACCCAGTACTTC | CASRAILAGQETQYF
TRBD2 | TRBJ2-1 | - | TRBV20-1 | TGCAGTGCTAGAGAACTAGCGGGAGTAATGGTATCCTACAATGAGCAGTTCTTC | CSARELAGVMVSYNEQFF
- | TRBJ2-7 | few | TRBV4-2 | TGTGCCAGCAGCCAAGAGGGACTTTCTTCCTACGAGCAGTACTTC | CASSQEGLSSYEQYF
- | TRBJ2-5 | few | TRBV10-3 | TGTGCCATCAGTGAGCTCAGTAGTTCACCCCAGTACTTC | CAISELSSSPQYF
- | TRBJ1-6 | few | TRBV7-2 | TGTGCCAGCAGCCCCCTTCGCTCAGGGAGATTAAATTCACCCCTCCACTTT | CASSPLRSGRLNSPLHF
TRBD2 | TRBJ2-3 | - | TRBV11-2 | TGTGCCAGCAGCCCTCGGCGGGGCGGGGGGGATACGCAGTATTTT | CASSPRRGGGDTQYF
- | TRBJ1-5 | many | TRBV28 | TGTGCCAGCATCTCCGGGGCCGGGAGCAATCAGCCCCAGCATTTT | CASISGAGSNQPQHF
- | TRBJ1-1 | - | TRBV14 | TGTGCCAGCAGCCAAGTTACCGGGGGGACTGAAGCTTTCTTT | CASSQVTGGTEAFF
- | TRBJ2-7 | few | TRBV14 | TGTGCCAGCAGCCATTCTACTAGTAATCCCCAGTACTTC | CASSHSTSNPQYF
- | TRBJ2-6 | few | TRBV11-1 | TGTGCCAGCAGCCGGGAGACAGGGTCCGTATCTGGGGCCAACGTCCTGACTTTC | CASSRETGSVSGANVLTF
TRBD2 | TRBJ2-1 | - | TRBV7-2 | TGTGCCAGCAGCGTGTTAGCGGGGGTTGGTCGGAATGAGCAGTTCTTC | CASSVLAGVGRNEQFF